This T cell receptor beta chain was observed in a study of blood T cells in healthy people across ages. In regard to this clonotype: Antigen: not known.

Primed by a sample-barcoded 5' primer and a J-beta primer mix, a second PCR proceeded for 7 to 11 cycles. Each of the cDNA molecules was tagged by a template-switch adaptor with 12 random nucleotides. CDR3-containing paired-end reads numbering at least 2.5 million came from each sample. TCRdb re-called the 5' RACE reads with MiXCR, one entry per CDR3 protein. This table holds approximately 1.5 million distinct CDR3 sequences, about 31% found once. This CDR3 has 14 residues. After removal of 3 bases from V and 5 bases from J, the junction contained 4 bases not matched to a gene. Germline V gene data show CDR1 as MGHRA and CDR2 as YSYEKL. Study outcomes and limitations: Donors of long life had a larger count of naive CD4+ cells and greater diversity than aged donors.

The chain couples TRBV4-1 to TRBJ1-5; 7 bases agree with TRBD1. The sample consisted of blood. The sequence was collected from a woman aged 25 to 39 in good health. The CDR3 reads CASSHLTGHQPQHF. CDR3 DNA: TGCGCCAGCAGCCATTTGACAGGGCATCAGCCCCAGCATTTT.